This is a list of T cell receptor beta chains from one sample in a study of CXCR3-negative and CXCR3-positive naive CD8 T cells. TCRdb reprocessed the 5' RACE reads, keeping one entry per CDR3 protein, no DNA. The sample is made up of 75,000 to 100,000 distinct CDR3 sequences, and the top ten hold 0.9% to 1.2% of it. The specimen was naive CXCR3+ CD8+ T cells from blood. These receptors originate from a human donor in good health. Some clones in this sample may be carry-over from other donors' samples. CDR3s include the opening cysteine and the closing phenylalanine or tryptophan. Fields, in order: CDR3 length, J gene, V gene, CDR3 protein.

14 | TRBJ2-1 | TRBV20-1 | CSARGWGSYNEQFF
11 | TRBJ2-5 | TRBV29-1 | CSVVRGETQYF
12 | TRBJ2-7 | TRBV5-1 | CASSPEGSEQYF
12 | TRBJ2-2 | TRBV6-2/TRBV6-3 | CASMSADGELFF
15 | TRBJ1-5 | TRBV18 | CASSSRDRGDQPQHF
13 | TRBJ2-1 | TRBV27 | CASRTPGHNEQFF
15 | TRBJ2-3 | TRBV12-3/TRBV12-4 | CASSGTTTSTDTQYF
15 | TRBJ2-2 | TRBV6-2/TRBV6-3 | CASRPGQEHTGELFF
15 | TRBJ2-1 | TRBV19 | CATTGGSPSYNEQFF
14 | TRBJ2-7 | TRBV20-1 | CSARSSGGGYEQYF
15 | TRBJ2-1 | TRBV9 | CASSVGGGLGNEQFF